The 27 T cell receptor beta chains below were found in one sample sequenced in a study of T cell responses to AZD1222 COVID-19 vaccine. Clones were read by immunoSEQ multiplex PCR, and TCRdb kept only the in-frame ones, dropping some. The table includes some 110,000 clones, around 80% detected once. Sequences were derived from peripheral blood, sampled on day 0 of AZD1222 vaccination. These receptors originate from an adult in good health.

This chain connects TRBV6-6 to TRBJ2-3, with TRBD2 identical over 11 bases. The CDR3 runs 17 residues. Losses at the gene ends were 5 bases for V and 3 bases for J; bases not matched to a gene: 10. Germline V lookup: CDR1 MNHNY, CDR2 SVGAGI (reference sequence). CDR3 sequence reads: CASSPGSGGVATDTQYF. CDR3 nucleotide sequence: TGTGCCAGCAGTCCGGGTAGCGGGGGGGTGGCAACAGATACGCAGTATTTT.

The V gene is TRBV6-5, the J gene TRBJ2-3, with D uncertain. The V gene's germline CDR1 is MNHEY and CDR2 SVGAGI. This CDR3 comprises 14 residues. V was clipped by 6 bases and J by 2 bases, with 12 bases between them. CDR3 nucleotide sequence: TGTGCCAGCAGGGTATTTACAGTCACAGATACGCAGTATTTT. It yields the protein CASRVFTVTDTQYF.

The chain links TRBV6-4 to TRBJ2-3; TRBD1 agrees at 7 bases. Germline CDR1 MRHNA, CDR2 SNTAGT. There are 15 residues in the CDR3. V lost 4 bases to trimming and J lost 4 bases; unmatched junction nucleotides: 8. The CDR3 reads CASSVEGGFADTQYF. CDR3 nucleotides: TGTGCCAGCAGTGTAGAAGGGGGCTTTGCAGATACGCAGTATTTT.

This chain uses TRBV7-9 with TRBJ2-7; D unresolved. From germline, CDR1 is SEHNR and CDR2 FQNEAQ (reference sequence). Trimming took 5 bases from V and 4 from J, leaving 12 bases between them. This CDR3 has 13 residues. CDR3 sequence reads: CASSLTRSYEQYF. CDR3 DNA sequence: TGTGCCAGCAGCCTGACACGGAGTTACGAGCAGTACTTC.

This rearrangement joins TRBV6-5 to TRBJ1-2; D is possibly TRBD1 (6 bases). V lost 6 bases, J lost 4 bases, and 12 bases lay in between. This CDR3 region has 13 residues. The germline V gene has CDR1 MNHEY and CDR2 SVGAGI. As DNA, the CDR3 is TGTGCCAGCAGAATCACAGGGCTCTATGGCTACACCTTC. Amino acids: CASRITGLYGYTF.

This clone came up many times. V is TRBV7-8 and J is TRBJ1-2; D is possibly TRBD1 (5 bases). CDR1 is SGHVS, CDR2 FQNEAQ, per germline. The length of the CDR3 is 12 residues. Between the trimmed V and J ends, which lost 5 bases and 6 bases, there was a span of 10 bases. CDR3 amino acids: CASSPGPDGYTF. The CDR3 DNA reads TGTGCCAGCAGCCCGGGGCCGGATGGCTACACCTTC.

The chain combines TRBV7-9 with TRBJ1-5; a possible D gene is TRBD1 (5 bases). The germline gives CDR1 SEHNR, CDR2 FQNEAQ (reference sequence). Trimming shortened V by 1 base and J by 2 bases, and 15 bases separated the two germline ends. The CDR3 runs to 17 residues. Written as DNA, the CDR3 is TGTGCCAGCAGCTTAGTGATTGGGGGGGGACGCAATCAGCCCCAGCATTTT. It codes for CASSLVIGGGRNQPQHF. The full variable domain, its missing parts supplied by reference TRBV7-9 and TRBJ1-5, is DTGVSQNPRHKITKRGQNVTFRCDPISEHNRLYWYRQTLGQGPEFLTYFQNEAQLEKSRLLSDRFSAERPKGSFSTLEIQRTEQGDSAMYLCASSLVIGGGRNQPQHFGDGTRLSIL.

The V and J genes are TRBV5-5 and TRBJ1-2; unclear D gene. Per the germline V gene, CDR1 is SGHKS and CDR2 is YYEKEE (reference sequence). This CDR3 contains 14 residues. V was cut by 2 bases and J by 4 bases, with 12 bases left in between. This CDR3 is CASSFGVVGYGYTF. The DNA for the CDR3 is TGTGCCAGCAGCTTTGGGGTAGTAGGCTATGGCTACACCTTC. Together with reference TRBV5-5 and TRBJ1-2, the CDR3 gives the full variable domain: DAGVTQSPTHLIKTRGQQVTLRCSPISGHKSVSWYQQVLGQGPQFIFQYYEKEERGRGNFPDRFSARQFPNYSSELNVNALLLGDSALYLCASSFGVVGYGYTFGSGTRLTVV.

The rearrangement uses TRBV5-1 and TRBJ2-7, with unresolved D. The germline V and J ends were trimmed by 0 bases and 1 base, with 8 bases remaining between them. Germline V CDR1 and CDR2: SGHRS, YFSETQ. This CDR3 region has 14 residues. The CDR3 spells CASSLDPRSYEQYF. CDR3 sequence (DNA): TGCGCCAGCAGCTTGGACCCTCGGTCCTACGAGCAGTACTTC.

The chain links TRBV19 to TRBJ1-1; a possible D gene is TRBD1 (6 bases). The CDR3 sequence is 14 residues long. Looked up from germline, CDR1 is LNHDA and CDR2 is SQIVND (reference sequence). Trimming left V 7 bases short and J 6 bases short, with 18 bases between. CDR3 sequence (DNA): TGTGCCAGTACCATACAACAGGGTCCGTCTGAAGCTTTCTTT. As protein: CASTIQQGPSEAFF.

J is TRBJ2-7 and V is TRBV19; 8 bases map to TRBD2. There are 14 residues in the CDR3. With V trimmed by 5 bases and J by 6 bases, 9 bases remained unmatched. The germline CDR1 and CDR2 sequences are LNHDA and SQIVND (reference sequence). Here the CDR3 reads CASSGLATNSEQYF. For the CDR3, the DNA is TGTGCCAGTAGTGGACTAGCTACGAACTCCGAGCAGTACTTC.

V gene TRBV7-2 combines with J gene TRBJ1-4, with D hard to call. The CDR3 sequence is 15 residues long. CDR1 and CDR2 (germline): SGHTA, FQGNSA. With 4 bases removed from V and 7 bases from J, the gap between germline ends came to 16 bases. CDR3 sequence (DNA): TGTGCCAGCAGCTATGGAGGGTCGGGAGGTGAAAAACTGTTTTTT. Translated: CASSYGGSGGEKLFF.

This clone was seen many times. V usage is TRBV4-3 and J usage is TRBJ1-1; D is perhaps TRBD1 (5 bases). V was clipped by 1 base and J by 5 bases, with 8 bases between them. The CDR3 length is 13 residues. Germline CDR1 reads LGHNA; CDR2 reads YSLEER. The CDR3 protein is CASSQVRTTEAFF. The CDR3 nucleotides read TGCGCCAGCAGCCAAGTAAGGACAACTGAAGCTTTCTTT.

A note on this clone: A junction end diverges from the germline sequence, so it may reflect a read error. The V call is TRBV27, the J call TRBJ2-2; TRBD2 is a possible D gene (5 bases). CDR1 is MNHEY, CDR2 SMNVEV, per germline (reference sequence). This CDR3 has 15 amino acids. The CDR3 reads CASRPRSGNAGELFF. The CDR3, as DNA: TGTGCCAGCAGGCCCCGGTCGGGGAACGCCGGGGAGCTGTTTTTT.

The chain links TRBV4-1 to TRBJ1-1; the D gene is possibly TRBD1 (5 bases). CDR1 is MGHRA, CDR2 YSYEKL, per germline. Between the trimmed V and J ends, which lost 2 bases and 3 bases, there was a span of 10 bases. The CDR3 covers 14 residues. In DNA form, the CDR3 reads TGCGCCAGCAGCCAACAGGGCTTGTACACTGAAGCTTTCTTT. The encoded protein is CASSQQGLYTEAFF.

The rearrangement uses TRBV4-1 and TRBJ1-5; D is ambiguous. The CDR3 covers 13 residues. V was cut by 0 bases and J by 7 bases, with 7 bases left in between. CDR1 is MGHRA, CDR2 YSYEKL, per germline. CDR3 in DNA: TGCGCCAGCAGCCAAGATTTTAGGCAGCCCCAGCATTTT. It encodes CASSQDFRQPQHF.

The chain has TRBV29-1 and TRBJ1-2, with D possibly being TRBD1 (5 bases). V dropped 7 bases and J dropped 8 bases, with 23 bases sitting between them. The CDR3 is 14 amino acids. Germline CDR1 reads SQVTM; CDR2 reads ANQGSEA. The CDR3 loop is CSATTGPQKGGYTF. CDR3 in DNA: TGCAGCGCTACAACAGGTCCCCAAAAGGGCGGCTACACCTTC.

Only a few counts were recorded for this clone. The genes are TRBV21-1 and TRBJ1-1. TRBV21-1 is marked as a pseudogene. The CDR3 extends over 9 amino acids. CDR3 protein: CASSFRAFF. In DNA form, the CDR3 reads TGTGCCAGCAGCTTCCGGGCTTTCTTT.

This clone was counted at least ten times. This chain connects TRBV18 to TRBJ2-5, with D possibly matching TRBD1 (6 bases). The V end was cut by 3 bases, the J end by 2 bases, with 10 bases between. The CDR3 is 14 residues long. In germline, CDR1 is KGHSH, CDR2 LQKENI. The DNA for the CDR3 is TGTGCCAGCTCACCGTTGGGGGCACAAGAGACCCAGTACTTC. Residues: CASSPLGAQETQYF. Supplemented by reference TRBV18 and TRBJ2-5, the full variable domain reads NAGVMQNPRHLVRRRGQEARLRCSPMKGHSHVYWYRQLPEEGLKFMVYLQKENIIDESGMPKERFSAEFPKEGPSILRIQQVVRGDSAAYFCASSPLGAQETQYFGPGTRLLVL.

This chain joins TRBV19 and TRBJ1-1; TRBD1 agrees at 7 bases. This CDR3 is 13 amino acids long. V lost 5 bases and J lost 4; bases outside the gene matches: 4. Per the germline V gene, CDR1 is LNHDA and CDR2 is SQIVND (reference sequence). The CDR3 sequence is CASSYAGGTEAFF. The DNA for the CDR3 is TGTGCCAGTAGTTACGCAGGGGGCACTGAAGCTTTCTTT.

Written as DNA, the CDR3 is TGTGCCAGCAGTGAAGGGATCTACACCTTC. Translated, it gives CASSEGIYTF. The chain combines TRBV2 with TRBJ1-2; no clear D gene. The length of the CDR3 is 10 residues. V lost 1 base to trimming and J lost 10 bases, with 4 bases between them. CDR1 and CDR2 (germline): SNHLY, FYNNEI.

The V call is TRBV5-1, the J call TRBJ2-7, with a weak D call TRBD1 (6 bases). V lost 4 bases and J 4 bases, leaving 18 bases between the germline ends. Germline CDR1 SGHRS, CDR2 YFSETQ. The CDR3 spans 15 residues. CDR3 sequence reads: CASSRTIGQLYEQYF. The CDR3 DNA sequence: TGCGCCAGCAGCCGAACCATAGGACAGTTATACGAGCAGTACTTC.

About this clone: One end of the junction is discordant with germline, which a read error may explain. The chain combines TRBV7-2 with TRBJ2-7; 10 positions agree with TRBD2. CDR1 and CDR2 from the germline V gene are SGHTA and FQGNSA. The CDR3 covers 16 residues. For the CDR3, the DNA is TGTGCCAGCAGATTAGATACTAGCGGGGTGATGCTCGCGCAGTACTTC. Translation: CASRLDTSGVMLAQYF.

V is TRBV19 and J is TRBJ2-3; 8 bases agree with TRBD2. Germline assignment: CDR1 LNHDA and CDR2 SQIVND (reference sequence). Germline trimming cut 2 bases from V and 4 bases from J; bases unmatched to any gene: 5. This CDR3 has 15 amino acids. The CDR3 reads CASSIPGGPPDTQYF. The CDR3 DNA reads TGTGCCAGTAGTATACCGGGGGGGCCCCCAGATACGCAGTATTTT.

The genes are TRBV5-1 and TRBJ1-6, with D hard to call. The V gene lost 5 bases and the J gene lost 6 bases, with 18 bases spanning the gap. The germline V gene has CDR1 SGHRS and CDR2 YFSETQ. This CDR3 has 16 residues. This chain's CDR3 is CASRTLSFTSNSPLHF. Written as DNA, the CDR3 is TGCGCCAGCAGAACCCTAAGCTTCACTAGTAATTCACCCCTCCACTTT.

This clone was seen a single time. This chain joins TRBV9 and TRBJ1-2; D ambiguous. The V end was cut by 6 bases, the J end by 5 bases, with 8 bases between. The length of the CDR3 is 11 residues. Per the germline V gene, CDR1 is SGDLS and CDR2 is YYNGEE. CDR3 in DNA: TGTGCCAGCAAAACGGAGTATGGCTACACCTTC. It is translated as CASKTEYGYTF.

J is TRBJ2-7 and V is TRBV10-3, with D possibly called TRBD1 or TRBD2 (5 bases each). Trimming removed 10 bases from V and 0 bases from J, with 13 bases in between. Germline lookup yields CDR1 ENHRY and CDR2 SYGVKD. This CDR3 has 13 amino acids. The CDR3, as DNA: TGTGCCACCCTTTGGGACGGCTCCTACGAGCAGTACTTC. Protein: CATLWDGSYEQYF.